The clone carrying this T cell receptor (beta chain) was picked up a small number of times. What it recognizes is unknown. The data derive from a study of cytomegalovirus exposure and HLA in healthy donors. About the research overall: HLA-typed donors were the source of about 85 million unique TCRs held in an early data release. General study points: A later analysis found that most CMV-associated TCR beta chains appeared HLA-restricted. Common viral pathogens seemed, in a later analysis, to connect with several of the most significant clusters.

Vbeta (60) and Jbeta (13) primers were used in the PCR. Per the study methods: Later, 80 million or so unique TCR beta chains were counted in an analysis, and some 9.9 million of them were shared. The table came from immunoSEQ multiplex PCR; TCRdb's copy has only in-frame clones and leaves some out. V and J calls and clone size are as listed in that table; D and trimming were resolved from the DNA. The table shows 160,000 or so clones, with 70% to 85% occurring only once. From germline, CDR1 is SGHRS and CDR2 YFSETQ. This CDR3 has 15 amino acids. V lost 4 bases, J lost 4 bases, and 15 bases lay in between.

The chain links TRBV5-1 to TRBJ1-3, with TRBD1 as a possible D gene (5 bases). This clonotype was sampled from a man aged 40-49 years in good health and CMV-seronegative. Input material: PBMCs. The chain's CDR3 is CASSGSGASGNTIYF. DNA of the CDR3: TGCGCCAGCAGCGGGAGCGGGGCTTCGGGAAACACCATATATTTT.